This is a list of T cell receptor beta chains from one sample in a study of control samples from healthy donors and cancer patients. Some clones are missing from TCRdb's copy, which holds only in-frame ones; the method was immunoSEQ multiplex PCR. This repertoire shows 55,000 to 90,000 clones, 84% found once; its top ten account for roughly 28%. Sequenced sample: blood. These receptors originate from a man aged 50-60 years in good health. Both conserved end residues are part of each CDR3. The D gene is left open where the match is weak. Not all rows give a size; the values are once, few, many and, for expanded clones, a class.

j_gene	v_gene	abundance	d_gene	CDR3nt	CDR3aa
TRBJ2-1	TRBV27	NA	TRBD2	TGTGCCAGCAGTTTTAGCGGGGCGGGGGTCAATGAGCAGTTCTTC	CASSFSGAGVNEQFF
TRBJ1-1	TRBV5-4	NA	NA	TGTGCCAGCAGCTTGGCAGGGAGGGGACAAACCACTGAAGCTTTCTTT	CASSLAGRGQTTEAFF
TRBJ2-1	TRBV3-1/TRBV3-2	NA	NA	TGTGCCAGCAGCCGGGAGGTCCACAATGAGCAGTTCTTC	CASSREVHNEQFF
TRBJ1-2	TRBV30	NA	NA	TGTGCCTTCGCCCTTCGTGGCTACACCTTC	CAFALRGYTF
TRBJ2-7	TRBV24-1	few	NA	TGTGCCACCAGTGACGAGGTGAACTACGAGCAGTACTTC	CATSDEVNYEQYF
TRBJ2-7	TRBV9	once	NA	TGTGCCAGCAGCGTAGGAGTCGGAAGCTCCTACGAGCAGTACTTC	CASSVGVGSSYEQYF
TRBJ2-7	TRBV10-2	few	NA	TGCGCCAGCAGTGATGCGAGGCCCGGATACGAGCAGTACTTC	CASSDARPGYEQYF
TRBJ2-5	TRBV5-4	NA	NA	TGTGCCAGCAGCCGAGGACTTTCGTACCAAGAGACCCAGTACTTC	CASSRGLSYQETQYF
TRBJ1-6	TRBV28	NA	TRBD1	TGTGCCAGCAGTTTGGGGGACAGGGCTTCACCCCTCCACTTT	CASSLGDRASPLHF
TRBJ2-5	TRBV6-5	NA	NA	TGTGCCAGCAGTAGGGGGGCACAGGGTTTCCAGTACTTC	CASSRGAQGFQYF
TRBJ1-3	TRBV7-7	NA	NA	TGTGCCAGCAGCTTAAAGCCCCCAGGGTCCGGAAACACCATATATTTT	CASSLKPPGSGNTIYF
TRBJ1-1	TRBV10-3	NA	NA	TGTGCCATCAGTCTCCCGGACTCTGAAGCTTTCTTT	CAISLPDSEAFF
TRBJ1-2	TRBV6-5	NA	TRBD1	TGTGCCAGCAGTCGACAGGGGCTGGATGGCTACACCTTC	CASSRQGLDGYTF
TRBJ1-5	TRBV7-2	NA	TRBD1	TGTGCCAGCAGCTTCGGGACAGGTAATCAGCCCCAGCATTTT	CASSFGTGNQPQHF
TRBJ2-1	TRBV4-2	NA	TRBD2	TGTGCCAGCAGCGAACATACCAGCGGGGGGGGTGGTGAGCAGTTCTTC	CASSEHTSGGGGEQFF
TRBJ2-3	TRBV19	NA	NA	TGTGCCAGTAGTATTTCAATGGGGGGCATCGGCACAGATACGCAGTATTTT	CASSISMGGIGTDTQYF
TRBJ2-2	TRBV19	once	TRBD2	TGTGCCAGTAGTCTCACAGCGGGAGCGGACACCGGGGAGCTGTTTTTT	CASSLTAGADTGELFF
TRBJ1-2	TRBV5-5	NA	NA	TGTGCCAGCAGCCTAAGCGACGAATATGGCTACACCTTC	CASSLSDEYGYTF
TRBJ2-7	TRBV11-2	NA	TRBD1	TGTGCCAGCAGCCCAAACCGGCAGGGGGCGGGGGAGCAGTACTTC	CASSPNRQGAGEQYF
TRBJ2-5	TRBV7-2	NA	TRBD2	TGTGCCAGCAGCTTAACTCCCGGGGGGGAGACCCAGTACTTC	CASSLTPGGETQYF
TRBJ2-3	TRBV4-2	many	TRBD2	TGTGCCAGCAGCCAAGGAAAAGGGCGGGAGTACGCAGATACGCAGTATTTT	CASSQGKGREYADTQYF
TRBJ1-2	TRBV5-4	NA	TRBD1	TGTGCCAGCAGCTTGGGCACAGGGGCCTATGGCTACACCTTC	CASSLGTGAYGYTF
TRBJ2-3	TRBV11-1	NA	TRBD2	TGTGCCAGCAGCTTAGGGGAGGGCGCAGATACGCAGTATTTT	CASSLGEGADTQYF
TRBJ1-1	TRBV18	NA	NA	TGTGCCAGCTCACCGAAGACAGGGAACACTGAAGCTTTCTTT	CASSPKTGNTEAFF
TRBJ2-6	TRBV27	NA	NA	TGTGCCAGCCGGTGGGGACGGGAACTCTCTGGGGCCAACGTCCTGACTTTC	CASRWGRELSGANVLTF
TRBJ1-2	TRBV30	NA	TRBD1	TGTGCCTGGAGTGGGTGGACAGGGGACGGCTACACCTTC	CAWSGWTGDGYTF
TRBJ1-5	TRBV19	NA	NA	TGTGCCAGTAGTATCGGGTTTCGGCAGCCCCAGCATTTT	CASSIGFRQPQHF
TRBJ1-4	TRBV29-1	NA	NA	TGCAGCGCTTCGGACAGCGGACAAATTATTGCAACTAATGAAAAACTGTTTTTT	CSASDSGQIIATNEKLFF
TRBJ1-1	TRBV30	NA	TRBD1	TGTGCCTGGAGAAGGGACAGGGGGCGAAGTAGCACTGAAGCTTTCTTT	CAWRRDRGRSSTEAFF
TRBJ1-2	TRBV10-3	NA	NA	TGTGCCATCAGTGGGCCCCAATATGGCTACACCTTC	CAISGPQYGYTF
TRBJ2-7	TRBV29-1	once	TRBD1	TGCAGCGTTGAAGAAGCGGGTCGGGACAGGGGGCACTTC	CSVEEAGRDRGHF
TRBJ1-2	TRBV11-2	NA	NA	TGTGCCAGCAGCTTAGACCGGAAAGGCTACACCTTC	CASSLDRKGYTF
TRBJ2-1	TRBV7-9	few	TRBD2	TGTGCCAGCAGCCTCGGACTAGCGGGAGGGATCTACAATGAGCAGTTCTTC	CASSLGLAGGIYNEQFF
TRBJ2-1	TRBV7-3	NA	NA	TGTGCCAGCAGTCAACTCCCCGGGACCGAGCAGTTCTTC	CASSQLPGTEQFF
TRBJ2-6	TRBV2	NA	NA	TGTGCCAGCAGTGAATTCCGGGCTGGGGCCAACGTCCTGACTTTC	CASSEFRAGANVLTF
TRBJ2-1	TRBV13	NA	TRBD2	TGTGCCAGCAGCAGAGGACTAGCGGCCAATGAGCAGTTCTTC	CASSRGLAANEQFF
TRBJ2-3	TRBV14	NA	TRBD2	TGTGCCAGCAGCACCGGGTGGACTAGCGGGGCAACAGATACGCAGTATTTT	CASSTGWTSGATDTQYF
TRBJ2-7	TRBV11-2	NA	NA	TGTGCCAGCAGCCCAAGCACCGTTCCCTACGAGCAGTACTTC	CASSPSTVPYEQYF
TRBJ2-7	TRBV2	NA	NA	TGTGCCAGCAGTGGCGGGACAGAGGGCCTCGAGCAGTACTTC	CASSGGTEGLEQYF
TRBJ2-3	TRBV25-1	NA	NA	TGTGCCAGCCGCGAGGGCTACGCGCAGTATTTT	CASREGYAQYF
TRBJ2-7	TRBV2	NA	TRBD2	TGTGCCAGCAAATTCCGGGGGGGAAGCTCCTACGAGCAGTACTTC	CASKFRGGSSYEQYF
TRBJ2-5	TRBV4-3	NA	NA	TGCGCCAGCAGCCAAGATGCCAGCGTCAGGGGTGAGACCCAGTACTTC	CASSQDASVRGETQYF
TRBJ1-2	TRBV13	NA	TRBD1	TGTGCCAGCAGCAACAGCCGACAGGGGGCTTATGGCTACACCTTC	CASSNSRQGAYGYTF
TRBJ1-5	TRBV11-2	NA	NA	TGTGCCAGCAGCCGCGATATAGGGCAGCCCCAGCATTTT	CASSRDIGQPQHF
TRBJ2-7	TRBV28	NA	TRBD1	TGTGCCAGCAGTTTCAGGGGGTTCTCCTACGAGCAGTACTTC	CASSFRGFSYEQYF
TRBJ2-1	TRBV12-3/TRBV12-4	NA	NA	TGTGCCAGCAGTTTAGTTCTCCCTGTTGAGCAGTTCTTC	CASSLVLPVEQFF
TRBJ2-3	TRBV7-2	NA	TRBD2	TGTGCCAGCAGCTCCTTAGCGGGGGCCCCAGATACGCAGTATTTT	CASSSLAGAPDTQYF
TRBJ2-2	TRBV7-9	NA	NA	TGTGCCAGCAGTTCCAGCGCCACCGGGGAGCTGTTTTTT	CASSSSATGELFF